The clone carrying this TCR beta chain was observed once. J lost 2 bases, V lost 5 bases, and 13 bases had no gene match. Germline assignment: CDR1 LNHNV and CDR2 YYDKDF (reference sequence). The CDR3 runs to 18 residues. This entry belongs to a study of control samples from healthy donors and cancer patients. Sequenced by immunoSEQ multiplex PCR; TCRdb stores in-frame clones only, minus some. The sample lists 90,000 to 100,000 clones; 90% were seen once. The origin of this receptor is a woman aged 18 to 35 in good health. Sequencing was performed on blood. The chain is built from TRBV15 and TRBJ1-5; TRBD1 agrees at 9 bases. The CDR3 DNA reads as TGTGCCACCAGCGGCAACAGGGGGCGGACGACTGGCAATCAGCCCCAGCATTTT. Its protein product is CATSGNRGRTTGNQPQHF.